Listed below are T cell receptor beta chains from one sample, sequenced in a study of monozygotic twins with inflammatory bowel disease. TCRdb reprocessed the 5' RACE reads, keeping one entry per CDR3 protein, no DNA. This sample's table reports about 300,000 distinct CDR3 sequences. Sequencing was performed on blood. The receptor source for this set is a human donor with ulcerative colitis or Crohn's disease, or a healthy co-twin of an affected twin (not recorded which). The CDR3 runs from the conserved cysteine through the conserved F or W.

V	J	CDR3
TRBV4-3	TRBJ2-3	CASSQDSGGFTDTQYF
TRBV5-6	TRBJ2-5	CASSLRGQETQYF
TRBV7-9	TRBJ1-4	CASSLGDRARNEKLFF
TRBV5-6	TRBJ2-7	CASTETGSYEQYF
TRBV6-2/TRBV6-3	TRBJ2-7	CASSYHYEQYF
TRBV27	TRBJ1-2	CASRPAGGNYGYTF
TRBV24-1	TRBJ2-5	CATTDKPDRDKKEETQYF
TRBV29-1	TRBJ2-2	CSVVKQGASAGELFF
TRBV12-3/TRBV12-4	TRBJ1-1	CASSSMNTEAFF
TRBV4-3	TRBJ2-7	CASSQEAISGGEQYF
TRBV5-1	TRBJ2-7	CASSLIGRAYEQYF
TRBV4-3	TRBJ2-6	CASSTGTSGRFGANVLTF
TRBV7-9	TRBJ2-2	CASSLRRDGWSGELFF
TRBV7-2	TRBJ2-2	CASSARLAGGVGELFF
TRBV4-2	TRBJ1-1	CASSQPLRQGDTEAFF
TRBV30	TRBJ2-7	CAWADLTYEQYF
TRBV12-3/TRBV12-4	TRBJ2-7	CASSSPLALFLSEQYF
TRBV27	TRBJ2-6	CASSREGARFGANVLTF
TRBV4-3	TRBJ1-5	CASSQDSTPQPQHF
TRBV10-3	TRBJ1-1	CAIRPQGRGTEAFF
TRBV6-1	TRBJ2-5	CVSTQWESQYF
TRBV4-3	TRBJ1-1	CASSQDLPRNTEAFF
TRBV5-5	TRBJ1-1	CASSFTENTEAFF
TRBV11-2	TRBJ2-1	CASSLDRLEGEQFF
TRBV19	TRBJ2-1	CASSFPPGSQGHNEQFF
TRBV5-1	TRBJ2-7	CASSLAPSGNYEQYF